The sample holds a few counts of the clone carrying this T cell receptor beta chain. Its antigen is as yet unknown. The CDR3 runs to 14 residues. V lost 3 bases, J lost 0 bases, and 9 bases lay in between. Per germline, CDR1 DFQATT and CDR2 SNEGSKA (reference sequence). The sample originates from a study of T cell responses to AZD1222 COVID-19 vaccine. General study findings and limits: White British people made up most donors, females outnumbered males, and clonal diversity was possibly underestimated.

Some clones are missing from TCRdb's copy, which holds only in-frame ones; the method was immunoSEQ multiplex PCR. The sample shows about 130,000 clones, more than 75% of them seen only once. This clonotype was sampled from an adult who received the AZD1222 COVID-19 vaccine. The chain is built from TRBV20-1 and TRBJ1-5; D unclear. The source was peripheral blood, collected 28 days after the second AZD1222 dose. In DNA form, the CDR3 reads TGCAGTGCTAGTTTCGGGGATAGCAATCAGCCCCAGCATTTT. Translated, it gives CSASFGDSNQPQHF.